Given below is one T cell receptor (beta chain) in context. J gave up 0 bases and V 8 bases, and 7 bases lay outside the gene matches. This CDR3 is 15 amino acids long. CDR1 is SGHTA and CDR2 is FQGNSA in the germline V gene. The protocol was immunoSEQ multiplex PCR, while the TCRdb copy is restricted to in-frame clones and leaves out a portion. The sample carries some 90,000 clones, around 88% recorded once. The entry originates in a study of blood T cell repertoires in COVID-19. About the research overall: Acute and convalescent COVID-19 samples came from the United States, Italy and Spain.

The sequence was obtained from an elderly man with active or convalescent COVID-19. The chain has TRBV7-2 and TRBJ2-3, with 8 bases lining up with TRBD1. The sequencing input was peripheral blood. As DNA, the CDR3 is TGTGCCAGCGGACAGGGCGGAACTAGCACAGATACGCAGTATTTT. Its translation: CASGQGGTSTDTQYF.